This TCR beta chain originates from a study of T cells after yellow fever vaccination. Study results and limitations: Though it reached lower strength, the secondary response hit its peak faster, day 5 versus 15. Subsequent to the booster, the majority of primary-vaccination clones reappeared (around 96% CD4, about 90% CD8).

TCRdb reprocessed the 5' RACE reads via MiXCR and lists one record per CDR3 protein. This sample carries 300,000 or so distinct CDR3 sequences, under 9% of them seen once, and the ten largest clones take 3% to 3.5%. The CDR3 has 14 residues. In germline, CDR1 is DFQATT, CDR2 SNEGSKA (reference sequence). Unmatched junction bases numbered 4, after V lost 1 base and J lost 4 bases. This clonotype was counted a few times. Its antigen is unknown. The origin of this receptor is a man younger than 35 who received the YFV17D yellow fever vaccine. The sample here was CD4+ T cells sorted from PBMCs, taken 5 days after the yellow fever booster vaccination. The chain couples TRBV20-1 to TRBJ2-3, with 8 bases lining up with TRBD2. CDR3 DNA: TGCAGTGCTAGAGGGGTAGCGGGGCCAGATACGCAGTATTTT. Its protein is CSARGVAGPDTQYF.